The 22 T cell receptor beta chains given below trace back to one sample, sequenced in a study of beta chain features in type 1 diabetes. Broader study findings: Significant though moderate, a shortening of TCRB CDR3s appeared in all four CD4+ subsets of Type 1 diabetes patients.

Their antigens remain unidentified. cDNA synthesis used the whole RNA isolate, giving expressed TCRB sequences. Method: immunoSEQ multiplex PCR; TCRdb's copy keeps in-frame clones and lacks some. Of hundreds of thousands of clones detected, 9.3% appear once; the ten largest clones hold roughly 1%. The sample comprised central memory CD4+ T cells from blood. Source of these receptors: a man younger than 40 with type 1 diabetes.

In this sample, this clone turned up a few times. The V call is TRBV19, the J call TRBJ1-1; 9 bases are a match to TRBD1. The CDR3 has 15 amino acids. The V and J ends lost 4 bases and 5 bases, in that order; junction bases with no gene match: 8. Germline-derived CDR1 and CDR2 are LNHDA and SQIVND (reference sequence). The chain's CDR3 is CASSTLGTGQTEAFF. The CDR3 nucleotides are TGTGCCAGTAGTACCCTAGGGACAGGGCAGACTGAAGCTTTCTTT.

This clone was seen only a few times. V gene TRBV7-8 combines with J gene TRBJ2-3; 11 bases agree with TRBD2. Germline V gene data show CDR1 as SGHVS and CDR2 as FQNEAQ. V shed 5 bases, J shed 4 bases, and the junction held 14 bases outside the gene matches. The CDR3 contains 18 residues. CDR3 sequence reads: CASSLTRGPGLAADTQYF. The CDR3 bases are TGTGCCAGCAGCCTCACGAGGGGGCCGGGACTAGCGGCAGATACGCAGTATTTT.

Notes on this clone: Relative to the germline gene, one junction end is altered; a read error may explain this. CDR3 amino acids: CASSSGLSSYNEQFF. The DNA for the CDR3 is TGTGCTAGCAGCTCAGGACTTTCCTCCTACAATGAGCAGTTCTTC. The chain recombines TRBV7-7 with TRBJ2-1, with D possibly being TRBD2 (5 bases). The CDR3 is 15 residues long. From germline, CDR1 is SSHAT and CDR2 FNYEAQ (reference sequence).

Concerning this clone: This CDR3 is also generated by other DNA sequences in the sample. The chain couples TRBV9 to TRBJ1-5, with 8 bases identical to TRBD1. V lost 2 bases and J lost 2; bases outside the gene matches: 0. CDR1 is SGDLS and CDR2 is YYNGEE in the germline V gene. CDR3 length: 14 amino acids. This chain's CDR3 is CASSVGQGNQPQHF. CDR3 sequence (DNA): TGTGCCAGCAGCGTGGGACAGGGCAATCAGCCCCAGCATTTT. The full variable domain, with the rest looked up from reference TRBV9 and TRBJ1-5, is DSGVTQTPKHLITATGQRVTLRCSPRSGDLSVYWYQQSLDQGLQFLIQYYNGEERAKGNILERFSAQQFPDLHSELNLSSLELGDSALYFCASSVGQGNQPQHFGDGTRLSIL.

This clone was picked up a small number of times. The genes are TRBV28 and TRBJ1-3, with D uncertain. CDR1 is MDHEN and CDR2 is SYDVKM in the germline V gene. This CDR3 is 12 amino acids long. Deletions cut 3 bases from V and 5 bases from J, with 5 bases between. In nucleotides, the CDR3 is TGTGCCAGCAGTTTTAACAGAAACACCATATATTTT. This gives the protein CASSFNRNTIYF.

In its sample, this clone was seen a few times. The chain couples TRBV5-6 to TRBJ1-2; D is ambiguous. Germline V gives CDR1 SGHDT, CDR2 YYEEEE. CDR3 length: 11 amino acids. The V end lost 4 bases, the J end lost 2 bases, and 3 bases lay between the germline ends. CDR3 sequence (DNA): TGTGCCAGCAGCGTCAACTATGGCTACACCTTC. This encodes CASSVNYGYTF. Together with reference TRBV5-6 and TRBJ1-2, the CDR3 gives the full variable domain: DAGVTQSPTHLIKTRGQQVTLRCSPKSGHDTVSWYQQALGQGPQFIFQYYEEEERQRGNFPDRFSGHQFPNYSSELNVNALLLGDSALYLCASSVNYGYTFGSGTRLTVV.

The chain recombines TRBV9 with TRBJ2-7, with 10 bases matching TRBD1. The CDR3 is made up of 14 amino acids. CDR1 and CDR2 from the germline V gene are SGDLS and YYNGEE. Germline trimming cut 5 bases from V and 4 bases from J; bases unmatched to any gene: 6. The CDR3 reads CASRTGTGEYEQYF. The CDR3 nucleotides read TGTGCCAGCAGGACCGGGACAGGGGAATACGAGCAGTACTTC.

This clone was picked up a small number of times. As DNA, the CDR3 is TGTGCCAGCAGATGGACGAGTTATGGCTACACCTTC. Translation: CASRWTSYGYTF. The rearrangement links TRBV5-8 to TRBJ1-2, with D hard to call. The CDR3 is 12 residues long. Germline-derived CDR1 and CDR2 are SGHTS and YDEGEE. The V gene lost 5 bases and the J gene lost 5 bases, with 10 bases spanning the gap.

The chain carries TRBV29-1 and TRBJ1-1; no clear D gene. Between the trimmed V and J ends, which lost 6 bases and 3 bases, there was a span of 11 bases. This CDR3 region has 12 residues. Per the germline V gene, CDR1 is SQVTM and CDR2 is ANQGSEA. The CDR3 here is CSVGTGDTEAFF. CDR3 DNA sequence: TGCAGCGTAGGAACCGGGGACACTGAAGCTTTCTTT.

This clone turned up a few times. The rearrangement joins TRBV25-1 to TRBJ2-2, with D uncertain. Germline CDR1 MGHDK, CDR2 SYGVNS. With 3 bases removed from V and 2 bases from J, the gap between germline ends came to 7 bases. The CDR3 has 14 amino acids. The CDR3 here is CASSDRFNTGELFF. CDR3 nucleotides: TGTGCCAGCAGTGACAGATTCAACACCGGGGAGCTGTTTTTT.

This clone was seen a few times. The chain has TRBV7-8 and TRBJ2-7; D perhaps matches TRBD1 (6 bases). The germline gives CDR1 SGHVS, CDR2 FQNEAQ. With 2 bases removed from V and 3 bases from J, the gap between germline ends came to 11 bases. The CDR3 spans 14 residues. The CDR3 sequence is CASSLNRVGYEQYF. For the CDR3, the DNA is TGTGCCAGCAGCTTAAACAGGGTAGGCTACGAGCAGTACTTC.

This clone came up many times. This chain joins TRBV7-2 and TRBJ2-7, with a weak D call TRBD1 (6 bases). CDR1 and CDR2 from the germline V gene are SGHTA and FQGNSA. Trimming stripped 3 bases from V and 3 bases from J, with 12 bases between. The CDR3 is made up of 14 amino acids. The CDR3 nucleotides read TGTGCCAGCAGCTTTTCTGGGGGCGGCTACGAGCAGTACTTC. Its translation: CASSFSGGGYEQYF.

This clone was counted only a few times. No DNA is shown, since the ends of the CDR3 on it are uncertain; the CDR3 is the one TCRdb lists. This sequence joins TRBV9 and TRBJ2-5. The CDR3 has 13 amino acids, counting both end residues. Germline CDR1 is SGDLS and CDR2 is YYNGEE. The CDR3 is CASSVGFLETQYF.

This clone was detected a few times. The sample carries other DNA sequences with the same CDR3. The J gene is TRBJ1-3, the V gene TRBV28; D unresolved. The CDR3 has 15 amino acids. Deletions cut 5 bases from V and 0 bases from J, with 11 bases between. The germline CDR1 and CDR2 sequences are MDHEN and SYDVKM. The CDR3 DNA reads TGTGCCAGCAGTCCTGGACGGTACTCTGGAAACACCATATATTTT. It specifies CASSPGRYSGNTIYF.

This clone was found a few times. The CDR3 sequence is CASSVGTGPYEQYF. The CDR3 nucleotides are TGTGCCAGCAGCGTCGGGACAGGGCCATACGAGCAGTACTTC. The V and J genes are TRBV7-2 and TRBJ2-7, with TRBD1 matching over 9 bases. V lost 5 bases and J lost 4; bases outside the gene matches: 6. CDR1 is SGHTA and CDR2 is FQGNSA in the germline V gene. The CDR3 loop spans 14 amino acids.

The sample holds a few counts of this clone. The CDR3 is CASRPMGGASNQPQHF. The CDR3 coding sequence is TGTGCCAGTAGACCCATGGGGGGCGCGAGCAATCAGCCCCAGCATTTT. The genes are TRBV19 and TRBJ1-5, with D maybe TRBD1 (6 bases). The CDR3 totals 16 residues. Trimming pared 6 bases from V and 1 base from J, leaving 16 bases between. Germline CDR1 and CDR2: LNHDA and SQIVND (reference sequence).

The rearrangement joins TRBV7-2 to TRBJ2-4; D gene ambiguous. Germline V gives CDR1 SGHTA, CDR2 FQGNSA. V lost 1 base and J lost 6, with 10 bases in between. This CDR3 spans 14 amino acids. The CDR3 sequence is CASSLGVARNIQYF. DNA of the CDR3: TGTGCCAGCAGCTTAGGGGTTGCGAGAAACATTCAGTACTTC.

V gene TRBV2 combines with J gene TRBJ2-2, with D perhaps matching TRBD1 (5 bases). The length of the CDR3 is 14 residues. The V and J ends lost 5 bases and 6 bases respectively, with 13 bases between them. Per the germline V gene, CDR1 is SNHLY and CDR2 is FYNNEI. The DNA for the CDR3 is TGTGCCAGCAGTCAAGTGGGGCCCGCCGGGGAGCTGTTTTTT. It specifies CASSQVGPAGELFF.

The chain recombines TRBV7-9 with TRBJ2-1; D gene uncertain. This CDR3 is 17 amino acids long. V was trimmed by 2 bases and J by 7 bases, leaving 21 bases between them. Germline lookup yields CDR1 SEHNR and CDR2 FQNEAQ (reference sequence). CDR3 loop: CASSLKIGPQKGNEQFF. The CDR3 nucleotides read TGTGCCAGCAGCTTAAAGATAGGACCACAGAAAGGAAATGAGCAGTTCTTC.

There are a few counts of this clone. The chain uses TRBV28 and TRBJ2-5; no definite D call. The V end lost 6 bases, the J end lost 0 bases, and 11 bases lay between the germline ends. Germline V lookup: CDR1 MDHEN, CDR2 SYDVKM. This CDR3 has 14 amino acids. The CDR3 region is CASRQATHQETQYF. The DNA for the CDR3 is TGTGCCAGCAGGCAGGCTACACACCAAGAGACCCAGTACTTC.

This clone showed up just a few times. V gene TRBV10-3 combines with J gene TRBJ2-2; 8 bases match TRBD1. V was clipped by 0 bases and J by 4 bases; unmatched bases: 4. Germline CDR1 reads ENHRY; CDR2 reads SYGVKD. This CDR3 contains 16 residues. This CDR3 reads CAISESKGQATGELFF. DNA for the CDR3: TGTGCCATCAGTGAGTCGAAGGGACAGGCCACCGGGGAGCTGTTTTTT.

This clone was recorded a few times. At one of its ends the junction is not consistent with the germline gene, which may arise from a read error. V gene TRBV6-1 combines with J gene TRBJ2-3; no firm D call. Germline V gives CDR1 MNHNS, CDR2 SASEGT. The CDR3 length is 17 residues. The CDR3 loop reads CAISDAPRGAYTDTQYF. CDR3 bases: TGTGCCATCAGTGATGCCCCCAGAGGAGCATACACAGATACGCAGTATTTT.